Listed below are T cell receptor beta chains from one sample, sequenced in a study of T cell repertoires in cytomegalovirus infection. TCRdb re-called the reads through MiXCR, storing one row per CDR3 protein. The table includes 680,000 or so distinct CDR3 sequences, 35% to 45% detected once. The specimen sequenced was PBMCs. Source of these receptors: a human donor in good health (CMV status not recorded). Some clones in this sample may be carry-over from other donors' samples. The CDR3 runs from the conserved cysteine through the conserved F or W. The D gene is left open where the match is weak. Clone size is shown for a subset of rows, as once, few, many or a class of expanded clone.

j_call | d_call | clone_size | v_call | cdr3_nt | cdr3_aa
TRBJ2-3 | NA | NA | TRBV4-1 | TGCGCCAGCAGCCAAGACAGAGTTTCCCCCACAGATACGCAGTATTTT | CASSQDRVSPTDTQYF
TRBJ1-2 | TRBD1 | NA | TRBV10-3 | TGTGCCATGGGACAGAATAACTTCTATGGCTACACCTTC | CAMGQNNFYGYTF
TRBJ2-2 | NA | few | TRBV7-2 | TGTGCCAGCAGCCGCTATGGGGGGAGGTCAACCGGGGAGCTGTTTTTT | CASSRYGGRSTGELFF
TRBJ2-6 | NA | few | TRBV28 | TGTGCCAGCAGTTTGAGACATACTGGGGCCAACGTCCTGACTTTC | CASSLRHTGANVLTF
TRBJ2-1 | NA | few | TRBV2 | TGTGCCAGCAGTAAGGGAGAGTGGTTTAATGAGCAGTTCTTC | CASSKGEWFNEQFF
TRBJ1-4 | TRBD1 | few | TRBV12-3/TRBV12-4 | TGTGCCAGCAGTCCGGGACAGGGGGTTGAAAAACTGTTTTTT | CASSPGQGVEKLFF
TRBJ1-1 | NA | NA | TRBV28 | TGTGCCAGCAGCCCAACAGGGAGGAGAACTGAAGCTTTCTTT | CASSPTGRRTEAFF
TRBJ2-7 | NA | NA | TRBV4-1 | TGCGCCAGCAGCCAAGGAAGTGGGGTCTACGAGCAGTACTTC | CASSQGSGVYEQYF
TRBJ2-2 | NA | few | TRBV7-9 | TGTGCCAGCAGCTTTCGGGGAAACGGGGAGCTGTTTTTT | CASSFRGNGELFF
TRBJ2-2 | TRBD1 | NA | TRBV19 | TGTGCCAGTAGTATAGTAACGGGACAGGGTGTCACCGGGGAGCTGTTTTTT | CASSIVTGQGVTGELFF
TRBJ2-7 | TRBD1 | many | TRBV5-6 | TGTGCCAGCAGCTTTCAGGGGACAGGCTACGAGCAGTACTTC | CASSFQGTGYEQYF
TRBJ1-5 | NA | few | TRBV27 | TGTGCCAGCAGTTTAAAGCCTCCTGGGGCAGAAAGCAATCAGCCCCAGCATTTT | CASSLKPPGAESNQPQHF
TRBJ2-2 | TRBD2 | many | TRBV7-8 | TGTGCCAGCAGCACTAGCGGGGGAAAGAACACCGGGGAGCTGTTTTTT | CASSTSGGKNTGELFF
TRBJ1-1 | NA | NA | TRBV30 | TGTGCCTGGAGTAACACCCTCAACACTGAAGCTTTCTTT | CAWSNTLNTEAFF
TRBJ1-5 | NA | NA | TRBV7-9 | TGTGCCAGCAGCCGTTTACAAGGTAACGAGCCCCAGCATTTT | CASSRLQGNEPQHF
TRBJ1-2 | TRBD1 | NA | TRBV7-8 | TGTGCCAGCAGCGTTCGACAGGGTGGCGGCTATGGCTACACCTTC | CASSVRQGGGYGYTF
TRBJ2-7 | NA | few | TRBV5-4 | TGTGCCAGCAGCTTTGAGACAGGTCGCTCCTACGAGCAGTACTTC | CASSFETGRSYEQYF
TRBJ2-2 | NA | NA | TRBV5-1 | TGCGCCAGCCGCCCCTCGGCAGGGCTGGGCACCGGGGAGCTGTTTTTT | CASRPSAGLGTGELFF
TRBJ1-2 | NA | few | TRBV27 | TGTGCCAGCAGTTCCCGACCATCCTATGGCTACACCTTC | CASSSRPSYGYTF
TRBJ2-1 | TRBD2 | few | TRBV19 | TGTGCCAGTAGTATTAGCGGGGGGGCATTTGGTGAGCAGTTCTTC | CASSISGGAFGEQFF
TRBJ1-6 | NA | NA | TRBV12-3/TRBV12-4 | TGTGCCAGCAGTTTGGGCTATACACCCCTCCACTTT | CASSLGYTPLHF
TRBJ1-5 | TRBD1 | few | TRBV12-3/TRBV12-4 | TGTGCCAGCAGTTCGGGACAGGGGCTACGAATTAGCAATCAGCCCCAGCATTTT | CASSSGQGLRISNQPQHF
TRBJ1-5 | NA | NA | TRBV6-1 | TGTGCCAGCAGTGAAGGACAGGTTCTTCAGCCCCAGCATTTT | CASSEGQVLQPQHF
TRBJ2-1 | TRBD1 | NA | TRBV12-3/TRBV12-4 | TGTGCCAGCAGTTTAGGAGCAGGGGGCTTGGGTTCCTACAATGAGCAGTTCTTC | CASSLGAGGLGSYNEQFF
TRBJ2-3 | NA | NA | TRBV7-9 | TGTGCCAGCCCAAGGGGGGGGGATCCGTATTTT | CASPRGGDPYF
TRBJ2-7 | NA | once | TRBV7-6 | TGTGCCAGCAGCTTAAGAACTCGCGGCGAGCAGTACTTC | CASSLRTRGEQYF
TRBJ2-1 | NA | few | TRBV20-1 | TGCAGTACTCCGTTGGGGGCGGGGGACTACAATGAGCAGTTCTTC | CSTPLGAGDYNEQFF